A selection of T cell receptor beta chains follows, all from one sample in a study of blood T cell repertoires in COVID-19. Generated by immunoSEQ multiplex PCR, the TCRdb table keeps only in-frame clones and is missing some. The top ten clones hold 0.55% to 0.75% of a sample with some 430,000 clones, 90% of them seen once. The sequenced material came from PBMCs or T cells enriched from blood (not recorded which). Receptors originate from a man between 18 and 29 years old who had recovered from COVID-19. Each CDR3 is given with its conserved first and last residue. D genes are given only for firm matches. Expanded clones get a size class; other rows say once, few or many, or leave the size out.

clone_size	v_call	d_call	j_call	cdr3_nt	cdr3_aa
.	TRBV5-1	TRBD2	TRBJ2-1	TGCGCCAGCAGCCGGGAGGGGGAGTGGGACAATGAGCAGTTCTTC	CASSREGEWDNEQFF
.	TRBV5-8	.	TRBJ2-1	TGTGCCAGCAGCTTGGGCGGAACTACCCTTTCCTACAATGAGCAGTTCTTC	CASSLGGTTLSYNEQFF
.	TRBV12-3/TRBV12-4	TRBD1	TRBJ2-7	TGTGCCAGCAGCCGGGACAGGGGGCTTGAGCAGTACTTC	CASSRDRGLEQYF
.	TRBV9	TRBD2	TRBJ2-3	TGTGCCAGCAGCCTAGCGGGGGGGTTGGCAGATACGCAGTATTTT	CASSLAGGLADTQYF
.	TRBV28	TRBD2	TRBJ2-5	TGTGCCAGCAGCCTATTGTCCTCAGGCGGGAGTGGAGAGACCCAGTACTTC	CASSLLSSGGSGETQYF
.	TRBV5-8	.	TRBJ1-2	TGTGCCAGCAGCTTGGGGACAGAAAACTATGGCTACACCTTC	CASSLGTENYGYTF
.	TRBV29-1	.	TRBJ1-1	TGCAGCGTCGGCCGCCTGGAGGACACTGAAGCTTTCTTT	CSVGRLEDTEAFF
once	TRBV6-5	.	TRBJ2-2	TGTGCCAGCAGTTATGATTACAGGGAACCAGCGGAGCTGTTTTTT	CASSYDYREPAELFF
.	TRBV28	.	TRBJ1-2	TGTGCCAGCGGAGGGGCTGCGGGCTACACCTTC	CASGGAAGYTF
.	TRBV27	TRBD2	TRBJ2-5	TGTGCCAGCAGGCTAGCGGGAGAAGAGACCCAGTACTTC	CASRLAGEETQYF
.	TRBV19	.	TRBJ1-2	TGTGCCAGTAGTAAGGAGACGGGAATGGGCTACACCTTC	CASSKETGMGYTF
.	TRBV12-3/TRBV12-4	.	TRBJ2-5	TGTGCCAGCAGTGCCAAAGAGGAGACCCAGTACTTC	CASSAKEETQYF
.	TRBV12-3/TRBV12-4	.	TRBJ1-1	TGTGCCAGCAGTTTAGGGCAGAACACTGAAGCTTTCTTT	CASSLGQNTEAFF
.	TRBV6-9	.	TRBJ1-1	TGTGCCAGCAGTTCCACAGCCAGAGAAGGTTTCACTGAAGCTTTCTTT	CASSSTAREGFTEAFF
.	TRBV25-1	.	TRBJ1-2	TGTGCCAGCAGTAGAACAGGACCTACAGACAGAGAACGTGGCTACACCTTC	CASSRTGPTDRERGYTF
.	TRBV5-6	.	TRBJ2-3	TGTGCCAGCAGCTTTAGGCAGGGTAACACAGATACGCAGTATTTT	CASSFRQGNTDTQYF
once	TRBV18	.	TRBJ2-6	TGTGCCAGCTCACCTATTTCCTCTGGGGCCAACGTCCTGACTTTC	CASSPISSGANVLTF
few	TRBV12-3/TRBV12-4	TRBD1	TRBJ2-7	TGTGCCAGCAGTTTAGGACAGGGCTTCGAGCAGTACTTC	CASSLGQGFEQYF
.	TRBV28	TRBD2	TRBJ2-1	TGTGCCAGCACCCAAAGTGGACTAGCGGGAGATGAGCAGTTCTTC	CASTQSGLAGDEQFF
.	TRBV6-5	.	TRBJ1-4	TGTGCCAGCAGTCGTTTCGTGGACACTGAAGAAAAACTGTTTTTT	CASSRFVDTEEKLFF
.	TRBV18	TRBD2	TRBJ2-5	TGTGCCAGCTCTACACTAGCGAAAGAGACCCAGTACTTC	CASSTLAKETQYF
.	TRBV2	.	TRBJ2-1	TGTGCCAGCTACTCCTACAATGAGCAGTTCTTC	CASYSYNEQFF
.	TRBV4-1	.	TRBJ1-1	TGCGCCAGCACCGATCCGTCCCCCCAGGGTTTAATGACGGGCACTGAAGCTTTCTTT	CASTDPSPQGLMTGTEAFF